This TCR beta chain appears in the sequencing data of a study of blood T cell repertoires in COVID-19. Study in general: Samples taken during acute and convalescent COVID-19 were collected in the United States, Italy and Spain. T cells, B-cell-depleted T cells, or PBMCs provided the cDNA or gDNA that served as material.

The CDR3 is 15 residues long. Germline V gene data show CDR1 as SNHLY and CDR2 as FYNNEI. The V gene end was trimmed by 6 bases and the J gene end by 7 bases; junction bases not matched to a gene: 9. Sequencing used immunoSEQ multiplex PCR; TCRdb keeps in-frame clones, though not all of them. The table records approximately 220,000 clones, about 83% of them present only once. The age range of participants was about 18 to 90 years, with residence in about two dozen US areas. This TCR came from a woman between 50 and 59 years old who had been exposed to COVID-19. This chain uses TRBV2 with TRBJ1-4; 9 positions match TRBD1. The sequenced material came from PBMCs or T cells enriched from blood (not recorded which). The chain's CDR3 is CASSRTGARGEKLFF. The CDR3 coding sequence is TGTGCCAGCAGCCGGACAGGGGCCCGCGGTGAAAAACTGTTTTTT.